This T cell receptor (beta chain) came from a study of T cells in Graves' hyperthyroidism and ophthalmopathy. The study, taken as a whole, reports: Before onset, by a median of around six months, the model predicted ophthalmopathy.

There were TCR beta CDR3 regions amplified from RNA transcripts. Researchers ran a first-round RT-PCR on the TCR CDR3 using the HTBI primer set. A single record per CDR3 protein comes from TCRdb applying MiXCR to the multiplex PCR reads. The table has hundreds of thousands of distinct CDR3 sequences, approximately 16% seen once. At least ten counts were recorded for this clonotype. The antigen remains unidentified. Deletions cut 6 bases from V and 1 base from J, with 7 bases between. The CDR3 loop spans 14 amino acids. CDR1 is SNHLY and CDR2 is FYNNEI in the germline V gene. The sequenced material came from blood. The sequence derives from a middle-aged woman with Graves' ophthalmopathy. The rearrangement links TRBV2 to TRBJ2-6; weak D call: TRBD1 (5 bases). CDR3 DNA sequence: TGTGCCAGCAGGCAGGGTTCTGGGGCCAACGTCCTGACTTTC. Encoded protein: CASRQGSGANVLTF.